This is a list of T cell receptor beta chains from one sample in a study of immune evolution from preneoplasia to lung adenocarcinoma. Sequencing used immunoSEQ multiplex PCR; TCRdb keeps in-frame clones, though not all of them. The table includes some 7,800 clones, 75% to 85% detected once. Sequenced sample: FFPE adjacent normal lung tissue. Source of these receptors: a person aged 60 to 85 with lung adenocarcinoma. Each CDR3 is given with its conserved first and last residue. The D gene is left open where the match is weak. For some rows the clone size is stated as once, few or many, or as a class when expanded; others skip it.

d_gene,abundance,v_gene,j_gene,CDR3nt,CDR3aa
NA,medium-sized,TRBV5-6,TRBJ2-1,TGTGCCAGCAGCTTGGATGCGGGGGCCACCTACAATGAGCAGTTCTTC,CASSLDAGATYNEQFF
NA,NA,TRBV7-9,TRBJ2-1,TGTGCCAGCAGCTTACGTCTTGTCGATGAGCAGTTCTTC,CASSLRLVDEQFF
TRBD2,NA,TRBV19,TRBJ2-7,TGTGCCACCTTCGGGGGGACTAGCGGGACCTACGAGCAGTACTTC,CATFGGTSGTYEQYF
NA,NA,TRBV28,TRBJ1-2,TGTGCCAGCAGGGAGGGCAGATCCTATGGCTACACCTTC,CASREGRSYGYTF
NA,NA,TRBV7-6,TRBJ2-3,TGTGCCAGCAGCTTAGTCGTTTTCTATTCCGGGCAAACAGATACGCAGTATTTT,CASSLVVFYSGQTDTQYF
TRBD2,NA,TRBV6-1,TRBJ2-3,TGTGCCAGCAGTGATGGGGCGGGGGTGAACACAGATACGCAGTATTTT,CASSDGAGVNTDTQYF
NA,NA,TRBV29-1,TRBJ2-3,TGCAGCGTTGCGGGACTCGGAGATGAGATTTCCACAGATACGCAGTATTTT,CSVAGLGDEISTDTQYF
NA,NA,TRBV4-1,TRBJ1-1,TGCGCCAGCAGCCAAGCCCACAACCCCGTCGGGGATCGCTCTGAAGCTTTCTTT,CASSQAHNPVGDRSEAFF
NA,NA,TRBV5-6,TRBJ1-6,TGTGCCAGCAGCTTACAGGCTAGCTCCTATAATTCACCCCTCCACTTT,CASSLQASSYNSPLHF
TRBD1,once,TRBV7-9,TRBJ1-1,TGTGCCAGCAGCCTACGGGGACAGGGGGCGACTGAAGCTTTCTTT,CASSLRGQGATEAFF
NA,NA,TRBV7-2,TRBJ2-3,TGTGCCAGCAGCCCCGCGGCGGGATGGCGAGATACGCAGTATTTT,CASSPAAGWRDTQYF
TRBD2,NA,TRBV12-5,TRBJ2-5,TGTGCTAGTGGTTCCGGACTAGCGGGGGGGCGTCTAGAGACCCAGTACTTC,CASGSGLAGGRLETQYF
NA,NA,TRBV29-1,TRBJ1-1,TGCAGCGTTGAAGGGGGTCGTGGGGCTGGCACTGAAGCTTTCTTT,CSVEGGRGAGTEAFF
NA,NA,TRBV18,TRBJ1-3,TGTGCCAGCTCACCCGAGCAGGGAAAATATTTT,CASSPEQGKYF